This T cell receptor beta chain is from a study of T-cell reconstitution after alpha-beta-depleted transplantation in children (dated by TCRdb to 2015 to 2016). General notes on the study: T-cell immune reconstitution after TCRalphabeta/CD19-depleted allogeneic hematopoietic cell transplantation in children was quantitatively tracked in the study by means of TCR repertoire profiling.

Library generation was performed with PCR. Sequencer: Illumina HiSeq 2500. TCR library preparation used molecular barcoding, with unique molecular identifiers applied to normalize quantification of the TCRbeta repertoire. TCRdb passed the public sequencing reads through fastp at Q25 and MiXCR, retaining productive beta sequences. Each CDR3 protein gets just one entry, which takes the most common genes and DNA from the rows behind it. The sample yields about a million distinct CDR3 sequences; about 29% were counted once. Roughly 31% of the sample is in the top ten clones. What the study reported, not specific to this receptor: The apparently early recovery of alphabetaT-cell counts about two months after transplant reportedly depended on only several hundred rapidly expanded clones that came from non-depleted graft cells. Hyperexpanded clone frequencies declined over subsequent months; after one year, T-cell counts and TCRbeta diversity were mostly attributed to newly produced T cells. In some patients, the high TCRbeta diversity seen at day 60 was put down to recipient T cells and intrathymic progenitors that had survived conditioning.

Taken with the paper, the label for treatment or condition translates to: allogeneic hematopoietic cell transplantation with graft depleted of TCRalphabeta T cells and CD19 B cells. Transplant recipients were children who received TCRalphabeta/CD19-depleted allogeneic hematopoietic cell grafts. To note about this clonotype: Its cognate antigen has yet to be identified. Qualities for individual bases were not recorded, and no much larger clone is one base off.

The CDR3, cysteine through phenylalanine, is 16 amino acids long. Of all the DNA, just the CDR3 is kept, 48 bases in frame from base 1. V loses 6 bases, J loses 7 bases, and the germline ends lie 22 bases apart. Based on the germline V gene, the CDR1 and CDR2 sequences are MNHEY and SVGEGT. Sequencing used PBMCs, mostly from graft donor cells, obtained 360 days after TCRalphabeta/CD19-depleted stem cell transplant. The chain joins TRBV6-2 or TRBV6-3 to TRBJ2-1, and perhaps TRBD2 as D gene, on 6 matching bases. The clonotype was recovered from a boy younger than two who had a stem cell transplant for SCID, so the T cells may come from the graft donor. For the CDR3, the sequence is CASSHVGAGAWNEQFF. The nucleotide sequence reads TGTGCCAGCAGCCACGTGGGAGCGGGTGCCTGGAATGAGCAGTTCTTC.